This entry lists 9 T cell receptor beta chains sequenced from one sample in a study of blood T cell repertoires in COVID-19. TCRdb keeps only in-frame clones here, not all; method: immunoSEQ multiplex PCR. Of about 170,000 clones in the sample, roughly 80% were seen once. The material sequenced was peripheral blood. All receptors derive from a man aged 18 to 29 with active or convalescent COVID-19.

In DNA, the CDR3 is TGTGCCAGCAGAGGGAGGGGGGCCTTCTATGGCTACACCTTC. Amino acids: CASRGRGAFYGYTF. The rearrangement uses TRBV5-6 and TRBJ1-2, with a weak D call TRBD1 (6 bases). The CDR3 sequence is 14 residues long. Trimming stripped 5 bases from V and 4 bases from J, with 15 bases between. CDR1 and CDR2 (germline): SGHDT, YYEEEE.

The CDR3 nucleotides are TGTGCCAGCAGTGAGCCCGCAGGGGGATTGTACACCGGGGAGCTGTTTTTT. It encodes CASSEPAGGLYTGELFF. The V call is TRBV25-1, the J call TRBJ2-2; 7 bases map to TRBD1. V lost 3 bases and J lost 3; bases outside the gene matches: 10. CDR1 MGHDK and CDR2 SYGVNS come from the germline V gene. The CDR3 sequence is 17 residues long.

The V call is TRBV2, the J call TRBJ1-4; TRBD1 is a possible D gene (6 bases). Looked up from germline, CDR1 is SNHLY and CDR2 is FYNNEI. V lost 5 bases to trimming and J lost 8 bases, with 18 bases between them. The CDR3 extends over 15 amino acids. The CDR3 here is CASSNIRGAGEKLFF. As DNA, the CDR3 is TGTGCCAGCAGTAATATCAGGGGCGCTGGGGAAAAACTGTTTTTT.

This rearrangement joins TRBV12-3 or TRBV12-4 to TRBJ2-1, with D tentatively TRBD1 (6 bases). There are 13 residues in the CDR3. V lost 5 bases and J lost 4, with 9 bases in between. The CDR3 protein is CASSQTGYNEQFF. The CDR3 bases are TGTGCCAGCAGTCAAACAGGGTACAATGAGCAGTTCTTC.

This sequence joins TRBV2 and TRBJ2-1, with D hard to call. The germline V gene has CDR1 SNHLY and CDR2 FYNNEI. The germline V and J ends were trimmed by 2 bases and 0 bases, with 8 bases remaining between them. The CDR3 runs 15 residues. The CDR3: CASSEWSSSYNEQFF. The DNA for the CDR3 is TGTGCCAGCAGTGAATGGAGCAGCTCCTACAATGAGCAGTTCTTC. Filled out from reference TRBV2 and TRBJ2-1, the complete variable domain reads EPEVTQTPSHQVTQMGQEVILRCVPISNHLYFYWYRQILGQKVEFLVSFYNNEISEKSEIFDDQFSVERPDGSNFTLKIRSTKLEDSAMYFCASSEWSSSYNEQFFGPGTRLTVL.

This chain uses TRBV14 with TRBJ1-3; 7 positions agree with TRBD1. Looked up from germline, CDR1 is SGHDN and CDR2 is FVKESK. With V trimmed by 4 bases and J by 0 bases, 18 bases remained unmatched. The CDR3 covers 20 residues. Here the CDR3 reads CASSPQKVYDRVISGNTIYF. The CDR3 region has the DNA TGTGCCAGCAGCCCGCAGAAAGTATACGACAGGGTCATCTCTGGAAACACCATATATTTT.

The rearrangement joins TRBV10-3 to TRBJ2-7, with TRBD1 matching 10 bases. V lost 2 bases to trimming and J lost 4 bases; unmatched junction nucleotides: 5. Germline V gene lookup returns CDR1 ENHRY and CDR2 SYGVKD. CDR3 length: 15 amino acids. CDR3 sequence (DNA): TGTGCCATCAGTGAGCCGGGACAGGGGCATTACGAGCAGTACTTC. It is translated as CAISEPGQGHYEQYF.

The V gene is TRBV3-1 (or the pseudogene TRBV3-2), the J gene TRBJ1-1; a possible D gene is TRBD1 (6 bases). CDR1 is LGHDT and CDR2 is YNNKEL in the germline V gene (reference sequence). Trimming removed 4 bases at V and 6 bases at J, with 21 bases between. The CDR3 length is 16 residues. The CDR3 spells CASSLRGKTSGAEAFF. CDR3 DNA: TGTGCCAGCAGCCTAAGGGGGAAGACGAGTGGGGCTGAAGCTTTCTTT.

The chain links TRBV7-9 to TRBJ1-6, with TRBD1 matching 7 bases. The J segment lost 7 bases and the V segment lost 4 bases, leaving 4 bases of the junction unmatched. Germline CDR1 reads SEHNR; CDR2 reads FQNEAQ (reference sequence). CDR3 length equals 14 residues. In DNA, the CDR3 is TGTGCCAGCAGCTCGGGACAGTTGAATTCACCCCTCCACTTT. Protein sequence: CASSSGQLNSPLHF.